This T cell receptor beta chain was profiled in a study of T cell responses to AZD1222 COVID-19 vaccine. Study-level points and caveats: The CD4 TCRs associated with vaccination extended across spike and predominated at 160-218 and 743-854. There were mostly white British donors and more females than males, and clonal diversity was possibly underestimated.

The CDR3 sequence is 16 residues long. After removal of 6 bases from V and 7 bases from J, the junction contained 11 bases not matched to a gene. The germline V gene has CDR1 SGHTA and CDR2 FQGNSA. The assay was immunoSEQ multiplex PCR, and TCRdb's table has in-frame clones only and misses some. The sample lists roughly 85,000 clones; 88% were seen once. Remarks on this clone: The antigen remains unidentified.

Sequences were derived from peripheral blood, sampled on day 0 of MenACWY control vaccination. This receptor was identified in an adult in good health. This chain uses TRBV7-2 with TRBJ2-2; 10 nucleotides agree with TRBD1. In nucleotides, the CDR3 is TGTGCCAGCAGTAGGACAGGGGGATCCCTCAACGGGGAGCTGTTTTTT. Protein product: CASSRTGGSLNGELFF.